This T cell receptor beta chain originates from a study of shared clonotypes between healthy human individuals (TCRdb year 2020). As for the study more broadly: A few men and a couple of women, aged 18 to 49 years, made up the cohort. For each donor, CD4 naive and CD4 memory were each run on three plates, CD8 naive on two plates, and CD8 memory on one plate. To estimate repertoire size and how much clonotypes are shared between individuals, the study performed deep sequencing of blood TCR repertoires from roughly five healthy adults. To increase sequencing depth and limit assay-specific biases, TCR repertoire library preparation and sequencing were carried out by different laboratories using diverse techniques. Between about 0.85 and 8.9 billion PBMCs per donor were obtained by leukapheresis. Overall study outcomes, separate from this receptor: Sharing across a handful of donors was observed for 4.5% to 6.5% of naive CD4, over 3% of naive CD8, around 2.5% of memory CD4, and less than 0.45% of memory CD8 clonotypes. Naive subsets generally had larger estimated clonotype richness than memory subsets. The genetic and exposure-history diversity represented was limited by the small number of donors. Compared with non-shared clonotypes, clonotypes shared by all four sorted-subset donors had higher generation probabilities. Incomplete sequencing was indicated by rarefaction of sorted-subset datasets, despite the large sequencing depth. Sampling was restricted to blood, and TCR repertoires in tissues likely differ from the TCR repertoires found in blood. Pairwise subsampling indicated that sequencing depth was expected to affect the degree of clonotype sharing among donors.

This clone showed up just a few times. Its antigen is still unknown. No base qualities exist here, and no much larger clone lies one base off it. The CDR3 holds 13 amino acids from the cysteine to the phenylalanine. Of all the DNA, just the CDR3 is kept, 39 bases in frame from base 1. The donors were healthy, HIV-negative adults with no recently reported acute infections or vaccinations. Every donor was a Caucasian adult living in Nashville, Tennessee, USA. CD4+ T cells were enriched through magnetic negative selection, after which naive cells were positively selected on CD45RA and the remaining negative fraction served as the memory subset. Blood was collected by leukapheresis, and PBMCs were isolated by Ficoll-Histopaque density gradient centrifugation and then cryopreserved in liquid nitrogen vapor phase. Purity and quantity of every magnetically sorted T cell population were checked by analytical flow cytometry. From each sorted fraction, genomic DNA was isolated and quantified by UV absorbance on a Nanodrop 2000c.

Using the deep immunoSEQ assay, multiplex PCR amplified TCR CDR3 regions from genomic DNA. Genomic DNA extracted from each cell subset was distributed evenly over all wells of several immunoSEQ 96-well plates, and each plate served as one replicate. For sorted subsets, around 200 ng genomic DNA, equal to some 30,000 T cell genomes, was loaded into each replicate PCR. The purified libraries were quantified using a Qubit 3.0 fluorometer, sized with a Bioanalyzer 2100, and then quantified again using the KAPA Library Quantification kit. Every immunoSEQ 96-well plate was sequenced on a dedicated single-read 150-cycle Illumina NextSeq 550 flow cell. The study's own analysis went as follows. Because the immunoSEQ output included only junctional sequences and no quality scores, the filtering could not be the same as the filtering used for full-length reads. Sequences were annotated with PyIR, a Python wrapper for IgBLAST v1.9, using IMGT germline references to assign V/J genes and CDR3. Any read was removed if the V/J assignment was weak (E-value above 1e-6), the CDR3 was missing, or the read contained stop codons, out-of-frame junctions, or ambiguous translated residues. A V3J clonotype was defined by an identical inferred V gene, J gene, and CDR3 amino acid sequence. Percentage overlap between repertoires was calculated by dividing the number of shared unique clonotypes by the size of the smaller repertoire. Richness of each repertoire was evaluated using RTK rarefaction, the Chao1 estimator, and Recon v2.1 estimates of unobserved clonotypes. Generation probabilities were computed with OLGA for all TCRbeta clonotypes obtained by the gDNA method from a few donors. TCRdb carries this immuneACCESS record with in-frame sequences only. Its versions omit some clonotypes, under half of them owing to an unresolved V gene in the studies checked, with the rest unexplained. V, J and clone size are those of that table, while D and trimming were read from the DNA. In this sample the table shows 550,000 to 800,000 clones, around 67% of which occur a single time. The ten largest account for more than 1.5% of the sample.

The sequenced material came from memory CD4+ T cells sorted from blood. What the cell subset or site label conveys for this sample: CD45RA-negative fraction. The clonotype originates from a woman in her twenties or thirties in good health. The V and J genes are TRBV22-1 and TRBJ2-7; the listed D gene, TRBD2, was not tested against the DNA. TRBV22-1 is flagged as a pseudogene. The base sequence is TGTCCTGGGAACCCCGGGGGATTCGGCGAGCAGTACTTC. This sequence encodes CPGNPGGFGEQYF.